The clone carrying this T cell receptor beta chain was found a few times. Its antigen is not identified. Construction of TCR beta libraries relied on iRepertoire HTBI primers and on Arm-PCR targeting CDR3 regions. Using its own MiXCR run on the multiplex PCR reads, TCRdb lists one record per CDR3 protein. The repertoire holds under 400,000 distinct CDR3 sequences, 16% seen once, with approximately 30% in the top ten. Time point reported: newly diagnosed GD, antithyroid drugs for less than 3 months. With RNA extracted from PBMCs as input, the TCR library was made. Graves' disease diagnosis used American Thyroid Association guidelines. V lost 11 bases to trimming and J lost 4 bases; unmatched junction nucleotides: 4. This CDR3 region has 11 residues. Germline values: CDR1 LNHDA, CDR2 SQIVND (reference sequence). This specimen belongs to a study of regulatory T cells in long-lasting Graves disease. Study context: Antithyroid drugs had been taken by newly diagnosed Graves' patients for under 3 months.

General study points: Under persistent disease, TRBV28, TRBJ1-2 and TRBJ2-5 were used preferentially.

Another study also made use of these data, one on T cells in Graves' hyperthyroidism and ophthalmopathy. That work contributes: Separating ophthalmopathy from stable hyperthyroidism was achieved by a 13 V-J model.

Sequences were derived from peripheral blood mononuclear cells (PBMCs), sampled at new diagnosis, from a patient treated with antithyroid drugs. The TCR comes from a man aged 35 to 55 with Graves disease. The V gene is TRBV19, the J gene TRBJ2-5, with 7 nucleotides matching TRBD1. CDR3 amino acids: CAVRGRETQYF. The CDR3 DNA is TGTGCCGTAAGGGGGCGAGAGACCCAGTACTTC.